This TCR beta chain derives from a study of cytomegalovirus exposure and HLA in healthy donors. At the level of the study: When just under 400 donors were genotyped, roughly 82% of them were found to fall in the Caucasian-associated ancestry cluster. Study results and caveats: A highly shared variant cluster was judged a likely technical artifact.

The junction had 5 bases not matched to a gene; V was cut back by 8 bases and J by 1 base. The CDR3 is made up of 14 amino acids. From germline, CDR1 is SGHNT and CDR2 YYREEE (reference sequence). In the PCR, 60 Vbeta and 13 Jbeta primers were used. Clones were sequenced by immunoSEQ multiplex PCR, and TCRdb holds only the in-frame ones, with some missing. This sample has about 100,000 clones; around 82% occur once, and the top ten carry roughly 0.71%. In regard to this clone: Its antigen is unidentified.

The chain couples TRBV5-4 to TRBJ2-3, with 9 bases fitting TRBD2. Sequencing was carried out using PBMCs. This receptor was identified in an older woman in good health and CMV-seronegative. In nucleotides, the CDR3 is TGTGCCAGTGTGGAGCGGGGGGGCACAGATACGCAGTATTTT. Protein product: CASVERGGTDTQYF.